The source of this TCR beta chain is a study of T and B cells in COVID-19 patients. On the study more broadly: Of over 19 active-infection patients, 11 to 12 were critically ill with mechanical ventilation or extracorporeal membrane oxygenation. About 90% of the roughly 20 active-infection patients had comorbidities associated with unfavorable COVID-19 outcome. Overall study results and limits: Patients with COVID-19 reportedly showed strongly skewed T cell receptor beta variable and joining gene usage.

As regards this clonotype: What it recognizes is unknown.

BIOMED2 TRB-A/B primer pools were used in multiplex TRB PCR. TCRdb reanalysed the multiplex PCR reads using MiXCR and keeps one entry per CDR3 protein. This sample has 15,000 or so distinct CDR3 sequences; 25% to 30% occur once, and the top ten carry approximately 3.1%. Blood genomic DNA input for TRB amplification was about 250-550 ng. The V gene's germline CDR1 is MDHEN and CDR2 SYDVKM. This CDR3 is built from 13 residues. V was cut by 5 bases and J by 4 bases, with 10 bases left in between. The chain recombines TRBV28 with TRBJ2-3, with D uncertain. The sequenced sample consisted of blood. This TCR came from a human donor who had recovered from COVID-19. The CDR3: CASSPPGPDTQYF. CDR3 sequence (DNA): TGTGCCAGCAGTCCCCCGGGTCCAGATACGCAGTATTTT.